This T cell receptor (beta chain) was obtained from a study of blood T cell repertoires in COVID-19. V dropped 2 bases and J dropped 8 bases, with 13 bases sitting between them. The CDR3 extends over 15 amino acids. Germline CDR1 reads KGHSY; CDR2 reads FQNENV. Per the study methods: Amplification from reference gene primers served as the basis for estimated nucleated cell counts. Clones were read by immunoSEQ multiplex PCR, and TCRdb kept only the in-frame ones, dropping some. That table supplies the V and J calls and clone size; D and trimming were determined from the DNA. The sample consists of roughly 190,000 clones, around 90% of them appearing once.

The chain is built from TRBV16 and TRBJ2-6; D perhaps matches TRBD2 (6 bases). Sequencing input: peripheral blood. The source is a man aged 50-60 years with acute or convalescent COVID-19. The CDR3 loop is CASSQVEGYTNVLTF. CDR3 DNA sequence: TGTGCCAGCAGCCAAGTGGAGGGGTATACCAACGTCCTGACTTTC.